Below, 26 T cell receptor beta chains from the same sample are listed, as sequenced in a study of type 1 and type 2 diabetes patients. PCR was run on genomic DNA. The TCR beta CDR3 region was amplified using 30 forward and 13 reverse primers. TCRdb reanalysed the multiplex PCR reads using MiXCR and keeps one entry per CDR3 protein. The table lists 250,000 or so distinct CDR3 sequences, roughly 50% of them singletons. Sequencing was done on a sample of peripheral blood mononuclear cells (PBMCs). Source of these receptors: a man younger than 35 with type 2 diabetes.

The genes are TRBV2 and TRBJ2-5; a weak D match, TRBD1 (5 bases). Germline V CDR1 and CDR2: SNHLY, FYNNEI. This CDR3 is built from 13 residues. Trimming took 10 bases from V and 5 from J, leaving 17 bases between them. CDR3 protein: CATTGRVRETQYF. CDR3 coding DNA: TGTGCCACCACGGGCAGGGTGAGGGAGACCCAGTACTTC.

This clonotype was seen more than once but under ten times. The chain has TRBV7-2 and TRBJ1-5, with 9 bases that match TRBD1. This CDR3 region has 15 residues. The V segment lost 5 bases and the J segment 2 bases; nucleotides outside the gene matches: 4. The germline CDR1 and CDR2 sequences are SGHTA and FQGNSA. The CDR3 region has the DNA TGTGCCAGCAGCCCACGGACAGGGGGCAATCAGCCCCAGCATTTT. Residues: CASSPRTGGNQPQHF.

This clonotype showed up just once. This chain uses TRBV12-3 or TRBV12-4 with TRBJ1-5, with TRBD1 matching 8 bases. V was clipped by 7 bases and J by 0 bases; unmatched bases: 8. The CDR3 runs 16 residues. Here the CDR3 reads CASTRTGILSNQPQHF. The CDR3 DNA is TGTGCCAGCACCAGGACAGGGATACTTAGCAATCAGCCCCAGCATTTT.

This clonotype turned up a few times. V gene TRBV27 combines with J gene TRBJ2-7; 9 bases align to TRBD1. The V gene end was trimmed by 8 bases and the J gene end by 5 bases; junction bases not matched to a gene: 7. CDR3 length: 13 residues. CDR1 and CDR2 from the germline V gene are MNHEY and SMNVEV (reference sequence). CDR3 in amino acids: CASADRGSHEQYF. The CDR3 DNA follows: TGTGCCAGCGCGGACAGGGGTTCCCACGAGCAGTACTTC.

The genes are TRBV6-5 and TRBJ1-2; D ambiguous. The V gene lost 6 bases and the J gene lost 0 bases, with 14 bases spanning the gap. The germline V gene has CDR1 MNHEY and CDR2 SVGAGI. CDR3 length equals 15 residues. The CDR3 protein is CASSTPTGSNYGYTF. The CDR3 DNA follows: TGTGCCAGCAGCACCCCTACGGGGTCTAACTATGGCTACACCTTC.

The V gene is TRBV10-1, the J gene TRBJ2-5, with 8 bases fitting TRBD2. CDR1 and CDR2 from the germline V gene are WNHNN and SYGVQD (reference sequence). With 4 bases clipped from V and 7 bases from J, the junction kept 11 bases outside the gene matches. CDR3 length equals 15 residues. CDR3 loop: CASSGERERYVTQYF. CDR3 bases: TGCGCCAGCAGTGGGGAGCGGGAGCGGTATGTGACCCAGTACTTC.

This clonotype was observed a handful of times. This rearrangement joins TRBV28 to TRBJ1-1; D uncertain. Between the trimmed V and J ends, which lost 10 bases and 0 bases, there was a span of 12 bases. The CDR3 length is 13 residues. The germline V gene encodes CDR1 MDHEN and CDR2 SYDVKM. DNA of the CDR3: TGTGCCACCGACACGGTGCTGAACACTGAAGCTTTCTTT. Translating it yields CATDTVLNTEAFF. Full variable domain (missing parts from reference TRBV28 and TRBJ1-1): DVKVTQSSRYLVKRTGEKVFLECVQDMDHENMFWYRQDPGLGLRLIYFSYDVKMKEKGDIPEGYSVSREKKERFSLILESASTNQTSMYLCATDTVLNTEAFFGQGTRLTVV.

The V call is TRBV20-1, the J call TRBJ1-2; D gene uncertain. This CDR3 comprises 14 residues. From germline, CDR1 is DFQATT and CDR2 SNEGSKA (reference sequence). Trimming pared 1 base from V and 1 base from J, leaving 10 bases between. The CDR3 loop is CSARVGQINYGYTF. CDR3 nucleotides: TGCAGTGCTAGAGTAGGGCAGATTAACTATGGCTACACCTTC.

The rearrangement joins TRBV6-1 to TRBJ2-5; D remains ambiguous. The CDR3 sequence is 10 residues long. The V end was cut by 3 bases, the J end by 7 bases, with 3 bases between. In germline, CDR1 is MNHNS, CDR2 SASEGT. The CDR3 reads CASSETTQYF. The CDR3 bases are TGTGCCAGCAGTGAGACGACCCAGTACTTC.

J is TRBJ2-7 and V is TRBV19; TRBD2 agrees at 7 bases. Germline loops: CDR1 LNHDA, CDR2 SQIVND (reference sequence). V shed 6 bases and J 1 base; nucleotides not matched to a gene: 6. The CDR3 has 14 amino acids. The chain's CDR3 is CASRQERGSYEQYF. CDR3 nucleotide sequence: TGTGCCAGTAGGCAGGAGCGGGGTTCCTACGAGCAGTACTTC.

This chain connects TRBV20-1 to TRBJ1-2; no clear D. Trimming cost V 6 bases and J 4 bases, with 12 bases left between them. This CDR3 is built from 12 residues. The germline V gene has CDR1 DFQATT and CDR2 SNEGSKA (reference sequence). The CDR3 bases are TGCAGTGCCAAAATCGAGGTCTATGGCTACACCTTC. This encodes CSAKIEVYGYTF.

CDR3 sequence: CASSLWDRASGRTDTQYF. The CDR3 coding sequence is TGTGCCAGCAGTTTATGGGACAGGGCTAGCGGGAGAACAGATACGCAGTATTTT. The chain carries TRBV28 and TRBJ2-3, with 10 positions matching TRBD2. Trimming removed 0 bases from V and 3 bases from J; junction bases left unmatched: 9. The CDR3 length is 18 residues. The germline gives CDR1 MDHEN, CDR2 SYDVKM.

J is TRBJ2-5 and V is TRBV10-2; D perhaps matches TRBD1 (7 bases). The CDR3 runs to 17 residues. V was trimmed by 3 bases and J by 5 bases, leaving 22 bases between them. Germline V lookup: CDR1 WSHSY, CDR2 SAAADI. CDR3: CASSDPGTLEDRETQYF. DNA of the CDR3: TGCGCCAGCAGTGATCCCGGGACTCTCGAGGACAGGGAGACCCAGTACTTC.

This rearrangement joins TRBV9 to TRBJ1-5; the match to TRBD1 covers 10 bases. Looked up from germline, CDR1 is SGDLS and CDR2 is YYNGEE. The CDR3 has 15 residues. V trimming: 2 bases; J trimming: 6 bases; junction bases outside the gene matches: 5. CDR3 sequence reads: CASSVGTGVSQPQHF. CDR3 DNA: TGTGCCAGCAGCGTCGGGACAGGGGTCAGTCAGCCCCAGCATTTT. The complete variable domain, with remaining parts taken from reference TRBV9 and TRBJ1-5, reads DSGVTQTPKHLITATGQRVTLRCSPRSGDLSVYWYQQSLDQGLQFLIQYYNGEERAKGNILERFSAQQFPDLHSELNLSSLELGDSALYFCASSVGTGVSQPQHFGDGTRLSIL.

The V gene is TRBV7-2, the J gene TRBJ2-7; D is possibly TRBD1 (6 bases). Trimming took 5 bases from V and 7 from J, leaving 15 bases between them. The CDR3 runs 13 residues. Germline CDR1 reads SGHTA; CDR2 reads FQGNSA. The CDR3, as DNA: TGTGCCAGCAGCGCTCAACAGGGTTGTGAGCAGTACTTC. This codes for CASSAQQGCEQYF.

The rearrangement joins TRBV7-2 to TRBJ1-3; perhaps TRBD1 as D (5 bases). Germline CDR1 is SGHTA and CDR2 is FQGNSA. Trimming took 3 bases from V and 3 from J, leaving 18 bases between them. This CDR3 contains 17 residues. The DNA of the CDR3 is TGTGCCAGCAGCTTGACAGCTTCGACAGCTATTGGAAACACCATATATTTT. Translation gives CASSLTASTAIGNTIYF.

The rearrangement links TRBV7-2 to TRBJ2-5; 11 bases are a match to TRBD1. The V gene's germline CDR1 is SGHTA and CDR2 FQGNSA. The CDR3 consists of 16 residues. The trim removed 5 bases at V and 7 bases at J, leaving 12 bases unmatched. CDR3 amino acids: CASSLSGQGASGTQYF. CDR3 DNA: TGTGCCAGCAGCCTGAGCGGACAGGGGGCGTCTGGGACCCAGTACTTC.

Regarding this clonotype: It may be a read error: a sequence one base away is much more abundant. The chain is built from TRBV2 and TRBJ2-3; no definite D call. Germline CDR1 is SNHLY and CDR2 is FYNNEI. Trimming stripped 8 bases from V and 0 bases from J, with 15 bases between. The CDR3 has 15 amino acids. In nucleotides, the CDR3 is TGTGCCAGCGGTGTCTCGGCGACTAGCACAGATACGCAGTATTTT. Protein sequence: CASGVSATSTDTQYF.

In this sample, this clonotype turned up a few times. The J gene is TRBJ2-7, the V gene TRBV25-1; D remains ambiguous. The CDR3 sequence is 11 residues long. Trimming pared 4 bases from V and 9 bases from J, leaving 10 bases between. Germline V gene data show CDR1 as MGHDK and CDR2 as SYGVNS. CDR3 DNA sequence: TGTGCCAGCAGTGTAGGTTCGGGGCAGTACTTC. This codes for CASSVGSGQYF.

This clonotype came up many times. The chain couples TRBV6-5 to TRBJ2-7, with D perhaps TRBD1 (6 bases). Germline V gene data show CDR1 as MNHEY and CDR2 as SVGAGI. V lost 9 bases and J lost 3, with 12 bases in between. This CDR3 has 12 residues. The CDR3 DNA is TGTGCCAGTAGTCCACAGGGCTACGAGCAGTACTTC. Amino acids: CASSPQGYEQYF.

This chain links TRBV30 with TRBJ1-4; D call uncertain. This CDR3 is 13 amino acids long. Germline CDR1 reads GTSNPN; CDR2 reads SVGIG (reference sequence). V was clipped by 3 bases and J by 5 bases, with 10 bases between them. CDR3 region: CAWSWQENEKLFF. In nucleotides, the CDR3 is TGTGCCTGGAGCTGGCAGGAAAATGAAAAACTGTTTTTT.

The chain uses TRBV6-1 and TRBJ2-7; the D gene is possibly TRBD1 (5 bases). The CDR3 runs 14 residues. Germline CDR1 reads MNHNS; CDR2 reads SASEGT. Trimming removed 7 bases from V and 4 bases from J, with 17 bases in between. The DNA for the CDR3 is TGTGCCAGCACTCAGAAGGGGTATGGTTACGAGCAGTACTTC. This encodes CASTQKGYGYEQYF.

This clonotype was seen many times. The chain joins TRBV15 to TRBJ1-1; D is ambiguous. V lost 2 bases, J lost 0 bases, and 16 bases lay in between. Germline values: CDR1 LNHNV, CDR2 YYDKDF (reference sequence). This CDR3 comprises 17 residues. DNA for the CDR3: TGTGCCACCAGCAGACAGTACCCTCTTACTTTGAACACTGAAGCTTTCTTT. Its protein is CATSRQYPLTLNTEAFF.

The CDR3 coding sequence is TGTGCCAGCAGCTTGGGTTCGGGAGTGGCTCACAATGAGCAGTTCTTC. It yields the protein CASSLGSGVAHNEQFF. The chain has TRBV7-7 and TRBJ2-1, with D maybe TRBD2 (6 bases). The germline V gene encodes CDR1 SSHAT and CDR2 FNYEAQ (reference sequence). Trimming took 3 bases from V and 5 from J, leaving 17 bases between them. The CDR3 runs to 16 residues.

Concerning this clonotype itself: It is likely a read error, because the conserved phenylalanine at the end of the CDR3 is missing. V usage is TRBV19 and J usage is TRBJ1-2, with D perhaps TRBD1 (6 bases). Germline V CDR1 and CDR2: LNHDA, SQIVND (reference sequence). The CDR3 extends over 15 amino acids. Trimming left V 10 bases short and J 4 bases short, with 22 bases between. CDR3 amino acids: CATGSHRELSYGYTL. As DNA, the CDR3 is TGTGCCACCGGCTCCCACAGGGAACTATCCTATGGCTACACCCTC.

This clonotype has more than one count but fewer than ten. This sequence joins TRBV6-6 and TRBJ1-4; D is perhaps TRBD1 (6 bases). The ends were cut back, 7 bases at V and 6 bases at J, with 15 bases in the middle. The CDR3 has 14 amino acids. Per the germline V gene, CDR1 is MNHNY and CDR2 is SVGAGI (reference sequence). Written as DNA, the CDR3 is TGTGCCAGCATCGACTCCGGGGGCGATGAAAAACTGTTTTTT. This gives the protein CASIDSGGDEKLFF.